A single sample gave rise to the 3 T cell receptor beta chains below, sequenced in a study of blood T cell repertoires in COVID-19 (dated by TCRdb to 2020 to 2021). The method behind the library was the immunoSEQ multiplex PCR assay. TCRdb mirrors the immuneACCESS table, restricted to in-frame sequences. Some clones are absent from its copies; in checked studies, under half trace to an unresolved V gene, and the reason for the others is unknown. The sample data list just under 350,000 clones, and over 70% of these were observed just once. Just under 6.5% of the sample belongs to the ten largest clones. Sequencing was done on a sample of peripheral blood. Receptors originate from a woman aged 45 to 65 with COVID-19, enrolled during active disease.

The chain employs TRBV7-2 and TRBJ2-1, with D tentatively TRBD1 (6 bases). V lost 2 bases and J lost 10, with 12 bases in between. This CDR3 contains 13 residues. Per germline, CDR1 SGHTA and CDR2 FQGNSA. CDR3 coding DNA: TGTGCCAGCAGCTTATCAGGACAGAAGGAGCAGTTCTTC. This gives the protein CASSLSGQKEQFF.

The V call is TRBV11-3, the J call TRBJ2-1, with 7 bases fitting TRBD1. The CDR3 loop spans 13 amino acids. Germline V lookup: CDR1 SGHNT, CDR2 YENEEA. V was pared by 5 bases and J by 11 bases, with 9 bases of the junction left unmatched. The CDR3 DNA is TGTGCCAGCAGCCACACCGACAGGGTAAAGCAGTTCTTC. Amino acids: CASSHTDRVKQFF.

The rearrangement joins TRBV6-6 to TRBJ1-2, with 8 bases that match TRBD1. Germline CDR1 MNHNY, CDR2 SVGAGI (reference sequence). Trimming removed 6 bases from V and 3 bases from J; junction bases left unmatched: 6. The CDR3 is 14 amino acids. The CDR3 sequence: CASSGTGGYYGYTF. CDR3 nucleotides: TGTGCCAGCAGCGGGACAGGAGGGTACTATGGCTACACCTTC.